This entry lists 19 T cell receptor beta chains sequenced from one sample in a study of OX40 agonist ivuxolimab in advanced cancers. Using immunoSEQ multiplex PCR, the repertoire was profiled, and TCRdb retains in-frame clones only, with some absent. The sample has some 60,000 clones; approximately 86% are singletons. The sample in question was CD4+ or CD8+ T cells sorted from blood, obtained in a trial of the OX40 agonist ivuxolimab. The receptors originated from an adult with an advanced solid tumor such as melanoma, head and neck, liver or kidney cancer.

V and J are TRBV6-1 and TRBJ2-2; the match to TRBD1 covers 8 bases. CDR1 is MNHNS, CDR2 SASEGT, per germline. The CDR3 is 14 amino acids. The ends lost 5 bases at V and 6 bases at J; junction bases unmatched: 5. The CDR3: CASSWTGFPGELFF. In nucleotides, the CDR3 is TGTGCCAGCAGTTGGACAGGGTTCCCCGGGGAGCTGTTTTTT.

The rearrangement uses TRBV5-4 and TRBJ1-1; D not certain. V was cut by 4 bases and J by 5 bases, with 6 bases left in between. Germline V lookup: CDR1 SGHNT, CDR2 YYREEE (reference sequence). This CDR3 comprises 11 residues. The CDR3 is CASSRGTEAFF. For the CDR3, the DNA is TGTGCCAGCAGCCGGGGTACTGAAGCTTTCTTT.

The gene calls are TRBV5-6 and TRBJ2-7, with unresolved D. CDR3 length: 12 residues. CDR1 is SGHDT, CDR2 YYEEEE, per germline. Between the trimmed V and J ends, which lost 1 base and 6 bases, there was a span of 8 bases. CDR3 DNA sequence: TGTGCCAGCAGCTTGTTCAGAACCGAGCAGTACTTC. Translation gives CASSLFRTEQYF. The variable domain in full, with the rest retrieved from reference TRBV5-6 and TRBJ2-7, is DAGVTQSPTHLIKTRGQQVTLRCSPKSGHDTVSWYQQALGQGPQFIFQYYEEEERQRGNFPDRFSGHQFPNYSSELNVNALLLGDSALYLCASSLFRTEQYFGPGTRLTVT.

The chain combines TRBV6-4 with TRBJ1-2; a possible D gene is TRBD1 (5 bases). V was pared by 6 bases and J by 0 bases, with 14 bases between. This CDR3 region has 15 residues. CDR1 is MRHNA, CDR2 SNTAGT, per germline. The CDR3, as DNA: TGTGCCAGCAGAAAGGGGACGGAGGCTAACTATGGCTACACCTTC. The encoded protein is CASRKGTEANYGYTF.

This chain uses TRBV7-9 with TRBJ2-3; D unclear. V was trimmed by 3 bases and J by 0 bases, leaving 4 bases between them. Germline V gene data show CDR1 as SEHNR and CDR2 as FQNEAQ (reference sequence). The CDR3 length is 13 residues. As DNA, the CDR3 is TGTGCCAGCAGCTTCCTGAGCACAGATACGCAGTATTTT. Encoded protein: CASSFLSTDTQYF.

V usage is TRBV5-1 and J usage is TRBJ2-1; 7 bases line up with TRBD2. The CDR3 runs to 16 residues. From germline, CDR1 is SGHRS and CDR2 YFSETQ. V gave up 0 bases and J gave up 0 bases; unmatched junction bases: 3. The CDR3 bases are TGCGCCAGCAGCTTGGGCGGGGGAGGCTCCTACAATGAGCAGTTCTTC. Encoded protein: CASSLGGGGSYNEQFF.

V is TRBV6-6 and J is TRBJ2-2, with 10 nucleotides matching TRBD2. This CDR3 has 13 residues. Germline trimming cut 8 bases from V and 6 bases from J; bases unmatched to any gene: 3. CDR1 is MNHNY and CDR2 is SVGAGI in the germline V gene (reference sequence). CDR3 sequence (DNA): TGTGCCAGCTCCGGGACTAGCGCCGGGGAGCTGTTTTTT. Its translation: CASSGTSAGELFF.

By sample fraction, this clone is medium-sized (0.01 to 0.1%). This chain links TRBV7-3 with TRBJ2-7; no clear D gene. V dropped 2 bases and J dropped 0 bases, with 8 bases sitting between them. In germline, CDR1 is SGHTA, CDR2 FQGTGA. The CDR3 runs to 14 residues. The chain's CDR3 is CASSLAPNSYEQYF. The CDR3 nucleotides are TGTGCCAGCAGCTTAGCCCCCAACTCCTACGAGCAGTACTTC. Full variable domain (rest looked up from reference TRBV7-3 and TRBJ2-7): GAGVSQTPSNKVTEKGKYVELRCDPISGHTALYWYRQSLGQGPEFLIYFQGTGAADDSGLPNDRFFAVRPEGSVSTLKIQRTERGDSAVYLCASSLAPNSYEQYFGPGTRLTVT.

This chain uses TRBV7-2 with TRBJ2-1, with D perhaps assigned TRBD1 or TRBD2 (5 bases each). CDR1 and CDR2 from the germline V gene are SGHTA and FQGNSA. V dropped 2 bases and J dropped 0 bases, with 11 bases sitting between them. The CDR3 extends over 16 amino acids. The CDR3 region has the DNA TGTGCCAGCAGCTTAAGGCCTGGGGGCTCCTACAATGAGCAGTTCTTC. It is translated as CASSLRPGGSYNEQFF.

J is TRBJ1-2 and V is TRBV28, with D unresolved. This CDR3 has 13 residues. Germline V gene sequence: CDR1 MDHEN, CDR2 SYDVKM. Trimming left V 6 bases short and J 8 bases short, with 16 bases between. The CDR3 coding sequence is TGTGCCAGCAGCTCTGGACCGGGTGGGGGCTACACCTTC. Its translation is CASSSGPGGGYTF.

The genes are TRBV7-2 and TRBJ1-2; D is possibly TRBD1 (6 bases). Germline assignment: CDR1 SGHTA and CDR2 FQGNSA. The CDR3 runs 13 residues. Trimming cost V 1 base and J 7 bases, with 10 bases left between them. CDR3 loop: CASSLDREGGYTF. CDR3 DNA sequence: TGTGCCAGCAGCTTAGACAGGGAGGGTGGCTACACCTTC.

This clone counts as medium-sized. The chain carries TRBV6-6 and TRBJ1-6; D uncertain. V gave up 2 bases and J gave up 5 bases, with 4 bases separating them. Germline CDR1 and CDR2: MNHNY and SVGAGI (reference sequence). The CDR3 contains 13 residues. The CDR3 sequence is CASSYGDNSPLHF. The CDR3 coding sequence is TGTGCCAGCAGTTACGGGGATAATTCACCCCTCCACTTT.

This clone was found once. The chain links TRBV15 to TRBJ1-2; no clear D. The CDR3 length is 13 residues. Germline CDR1 LNHNV, CDR2 YYDKDF (reference sequence). V dropped 0 bases and J dropped 6 bases, with 8 bases sitting between them. The CDR3 nucleotides are TGTGCCACCAGCAGAGACATCCCTGATGGCTACACCTTC. This translates into CATSRDIPDGYTF.

The chain links TRBV5-1 to TRBJ2-7; 10 bases are shared with TRBD2. The CDR3 spans 15 residues. In germline, CDR1 is SGHRS, CDR2 YFSETQ. V trimming: 1 base; J trimming: 1 base; junction bases outside the gene matches: 2. The CDR3 spells CASSLRAGGSYEQYF. The CDR3 DNA follows: TGCGCCAGCAGCTTGCGAGCGGGGGGGTCCTACGAGCAGTACTTC.

The rearrangement joins TRBV6-6 to TRBJ1-5; unclear D gene. V lost 3 bases, J lost 1 base, and 7 bases lay in between. Per germline, CDR1 MNHNY and CDR2 SVGAGI (reference sequence). The length of the CDR3 is 14 residues. Here the CDR3 reads CASSYGQSNQPQHF. CDR3 DNA sequence: TGTGCCAGCAGTTATGGGCAGAGCAATCAGCCCCAGCATTTT.

J is TRBJ2-7 and V is TRBV7-9; 7 bases line up with TRBD1. The V and J ends lost 5 bases and 3 bases, in that order; junction bases with no gene match: 1. The CDR3 runs to 12 residues. Germline-derived CDR1 and CDR2 are SEHNR and FQNEAQ (reference sequence). The CDR3 region has the DNA TGTGCCAGCAGCGGGGACAGCTACGAGCAGTACTTC. As protein: CASSGDSYEQYF.

The chain uses TRBV7-2 and TRBJ1-5; D is unclear. CDR3 size: 14 residues. From germline, CDR1 is SGHTA and CDR2 FQGNSA. Trimming stripped 5 bases from V and 0 bases from J, with 8 bases between. The CDR3 sequence is CASSQRDSNQPQHF. The CDR3 DNA reads as TGTGCCAGCAGCCAGAGAGATAGCAATCAGCCCCAGCATTTT.

J is TRBJ1-4 and V is TRBV5-1; the match to TRBD1 covers 8 bases. Per germline, CDR1 SGHRS and CDR2 YFSETQ. The CDR3 spans 14 residues. J was trimmed by 4 bases and V by 4 bases; bases with no gene match: 3. This CDR3 reads CASSVDRGNEKLFF. The CDR3 region has the DNA TGCGCCAGCAGCGTCGACAGGGGTAATGAAAAACTGTTTTTT.

The V and J genes are TRBV11-1 and TRBJ1-1; D not certain. V gave up 3 bases and J gave up 2 bases, with 7 bases separating them. The CDR3 is 13 amino acids. The germline CDR1 and CDR2 sequences are SGHAT and FQDESV (reference sequence). The CDR3 bases are TGTGCCAGCAGCTTTCAATTCAACACTGAAGCTTTCTTT. Translated, it gives CASSFQFNTEAFF.